The present T cell receptor (beta chain) was sequenced within a study of vaccination effects on CD4 cells after COVID-19. The CDR3 has 16 amino acids. The germline V gene has CDR1 SGHRS and CDR2 YFSETQ. Trimming took 0 bases from V and 4 from J; bases not matched to a gene: 7. This clone was observed once. Its cognate antigen is unknown. Antigen-specific CD4+ T cells were expanded (with viral peptide pools) by the ViraFEST assay ahead of sequencing. Around day 10 of culture, CD4+ T cells were separated out. Only in-frame clones appear in the TCRdb table, and some are missing; sequencing was by immunoSEQ multiplex PCR. The data show around 13,000 clones, with over 65% seen just once and roughly 24% held by the top ten.

The V call is TRBV5-1, the J call TRBJ2-7, with TRBD1 matching over 10 bases. This specimen consisted of CD4+ T cells from PBMCs cultured with HCoV-229E spike peptides, obtained before COVID-19 vaccination. This clonotype was sampled from a human donor who received a COVID-19 vaccine. CDR3 sequence (DNA): TGCGCCAGCAGCTTGGCCAGAGGGACAGGGGTATACGAGCAGTACTTC. Residues: CASSLARGTGVYEQYF.